This T cell receptor (beta chain) was observed in a study of T cell repertoires in cytomegalovirus infection (dated by TCRdb to the late 2010s). Concerning the study at large: Recently identified HLA-C-restricted CMV epitopes, whose presentation resists viral immunomodulation, were targeted by peptide stimulations together with well-studied HLA-B-restricted epitopes. Because public TCR beta signatures pointed to carriage of CMV infection together with the matching HLA type, the HLA type of each donor mattered for the analysis. Beyond this particular receptor, the publication reports: The ex vivo response was dominated by HLA-C-restricted CMV-specific TCR beta clonotypes, which also provided the single most frequent clonotype in two of eight donors. In both this cohort and an independent roughly 330-donor cohort, the cumulative frequency of public TCR beta family members distinguished carriers of CMV infection plus the relevant HLA type.

Concerning this clonotype itself: Which antigen it targets is not known. No base qualities exist here, and no much larger clone lies one base off it.

The treatment or condition label for this specimen denotes: in vitro stimulation with specific CMV peptide epitopes to enrich CMV-specific T cells. The instrument given in TCRdb is Illumina HiSeq 1500. TCRdb redid the processing of the public reads, applying fastp at Q25 and MiXCR, and retained in-frame beta chains. Entries are consolidated by CDR3 protein sequence, retaining the most common genes and DNA. For this sample there are roughly 920,000 distinct CDR3 sequences; less than 35% appear just once. The ten largest clones represent around an eighth of the sample. Reading from cysteine to phenylalanine, the CDR3 counts 15 amino acids. Solely the CDR3 DNA is kept, with 45 bases framed from the first base. V is shortened by 0 bases, J by 8 bases, and the region joining them spans 11 bases. The germline V gene (reference sequence) supplies CDR1 MNHEY and CDR2 SMNVEV.

The rearrangement joined TRBV27 to TRBJ1-6, and perhaps TRBD1 as D gene, on 5 matching bases. The source material was cultured CD8+ T cells from PBMCs, sampled from culture after CMV antigen stimulation. This sequence originates from a human donor in good health (CMV status not recorded). Some clones in this sample may be carry-over from other donors' samples. The DNA sequence is as follows: TGTGCCAGCAGTTTATCATCCGGGGGGGATTCACCCCTCCACTTT. This translates into CASSLSSGGDSPLHF.